This T cell receptor (beta chain) was sequenced during a study of regulatory T cells in long-lasting Graves disease. Overall study results and limits: Lower TCR diversity characterized persistent Graves' patients relative to newly diagnosed patients.

In the case of this clonotype: Its antigen is not identified.

This CDR3 region has 13 residues. V was pared by 4 bases and J by 5 bases, with 10 bases between. The germline V gene encodes CDR1 KGHDR and CDR2 SFDVKD. The time point was: newly diagnosed GD, antithyroid drugs for less than 3 months. Extracted RNA from PBMCs served as the source of the TCR library. Construction of TCR beta libraries relied on iRepertoire HTBI primers and on Arm-PCR targeting CDR3 regions. Via MiXCR, TCRdb re-called the multiplex PCR reads, giving one row per CDR3 protein. Found here are some 500,000 distinct CDR3 sequences, about 13% of them singletons; the top ten hold 8% to 10%. Another study also made use of these data, one on T cells in Graves' hyperthyroidism and ophthalmopathy. That publication notes: The authors deemed Graves' hyperthyroidism stable absent ophthalmopathy progression within 18 months.

This receptor was obtained from a man aged 25 to 40 with Graves disease. The gene calls are TRBV24-1 and TRBJ1-1; D call uncertain. Sequenced material: peripheral blood mononuclear cells (PBMCs), taken at new diagnosis, from a patient treated with antithyroid drugs. The CDR3 DNA reads as TGTGCCACCAGTGACACAAGGGTAACTGAAGCTTTCTTT. This codes for CATSDTRVTEAFF.